Shown below are 5 T cell receptor beta chains from a single sample sequenced in a study of blood T cell repertoires in COVID-19. Libraries were prepared by immunoSEQ multiplex PCR; TCRdb keeps only in-frame clonotypes and omits some of them. The sample yields under 200,000 clones, approximately 86% seen once. The source material was PBMCs or T cells enriched from blood (not recorded which). Receptors originate from a woman between 55 and 75 years old with acute COVID-19.

The chain employs TRBV5-1 and TRBJ1-5; a possible D gene is TRBD1 (6 bases). Germline CDR1 is SGHRS and CDR2 is YFSETQ. V lost 4 bases and J lost 5, with 13 bases in between. This CDR3 has 14 amino acids. The CDR3 is CASSQGQTDQPQHF. The CDR3, as DNA: TGCGCCAGCAGCCAAGGACAGACTGATCAGCCCCAGCATTTT.

This clone came up a few times. V gene TRBV5-4 combines with J gene TRBJ2-1, with TRBD2 matching 10 bases. J lost 5 bases, V lost 4 bases, and 6 bases had no gene match. CDR1 and CDR2 (germline): SGHNT, YYREEE (reference sequence). CDR3 length: 15 amino acids. In nucleotides, the CDR3 is TGTGCCAGCAGCCGTCTAGCGGGAGCGAACAATGAGCAGTTCTTC. As protein: CASSRLAGANNEQFF.

The chain links TRBV18 to TRBJ2-7; D not resolved. The CDR3 contains 12 residues. The V gene's germline CDR1 is KGHSH and CDR2 LQKENI. Deletions cut 2 bases from V and 3 bases from J, with 5 bases between. Here the CDR3 reads CASSPGRYEQYV. The CDR3 region has the DNA TGTGCCAGCTCACCAGGCCGCTACGAGCAGTACGTC.

This chain connects TRBV7-2 to TRBJ2-1, with D perhaps TRBD1 (7 bases). V was cut by 3 bases and J by 12 bases, with 15 bases left in between. CDR1 SGHTA and CDR2 FQGNSA come from the germline V gene. CDR3 size: 13 residues. Here the CDR3 DNA reads TGTGCCAGCAGCTTGGCACGTCAGGGGGGGCAGTTCTTC. Its translation: CASSLARQGGQFF.

The chain joins TRBV4-3 to TRBJ2-6; the match to TRBD1 covers 9 bases. CDR1 is LGHNA and CDR2 is YSLEER in the germline V gene. V shed 8 bases, J shed 4 bases, and the junction held 6 bases outside the gene matches. CDR3 length equals 15 residues. The chain's CDR3 is CASGQGRSGANVLTF. Written as DNA, the CDR3 is TGCGCCAGCGGACAGGGGAGGAGCGGGGCCAACGTCCTGACTTTC.